This record covers a single TCR beta chain. Its specificity is not known. The data stem from a study of post-analysis software for immune sequencing data. General study points: Four to six TRBV segments were more frequent in patients than controls; TRBV5-6, TRBV5-1 and TRBV20-1 belonged to this group.

cDNA libraries of TCR beta carried unique molecular identifiers. Yield was roughly 500,000 cDNA molecules from around 1 to 10 million T cells. TCRdb independently ran MiXCR on the PCR reads; one entry per CDR3 protein. This sample carries roughly 800,000 distinct CDR3 sequences, roughly 29% of them seen once, and the ten largest clones take approximately 0.55%. V was shortened by 4 bases and J by 5 bases, with 17 bases between the two germline ends. This CDR3 is 16 amino acids long. The germline V gene encodes CDR1 MGHRA and CDR2 YSYEKL. Sequencing used blood. The clonotype was recovered from a girl between 10 and 17 years old with multiple sclerosis. V gene TRBV4-1 combines with J gene TRBJ1-4, with a possible D match to TRBD1 (6 bases). Here the CDR3 DNA reads TGCGCCAGCAGCCTCCCACCGACAGGAAGAAATGAAAAACTGTTTTTT. It specifies CASSLPPTGRNEKLFF.